These 17 T cell receptor beta chains originate from one sample sequenced in a study of blood T cells in healthy people across ages. The authors ran a second PCR of roughly 6 to 11 cycles using a sample-barcoded 5' primer and a J-beta primer mix. TCRdb independently ran MiXCR on the 5' RACE reads; one entry per CDR3 protein. Of 650,000 to 1,000,000 distinct CDR3 sequences in the sample, 35% to 40% were seen once. The sample consisted of blood. Receptors originate from a man younger than 35 in good health.

This clonotype has ten or more counts. The chain links TRBV12-3 or TRBV12-4 to TRBJ1-6; D may be TRBD1 (5 bases). V was pared by 8 bases and J by 0 bases, with 17 bases between. The CDR3 is 17 amino acids. CDR3 sequence: CASSLRALSSYNSPLHF. The DNA for the CDR3 is TGTGCCAGCTCTCTCAGGGCCCTAAGCTCCTATAATTCACCCCTCCACTTT.

V and J are TRBV18 and TRBJ2-4; D not certain. This CDR3 has 15 residues. Between the trimmed V and J ends, which lost 5 bases and 11 bases, there was a span of 22 bases. The germline CDR1 and CDR2 sequences are KGHSH and LQKENI. DNA of the CDR3: TGTGCCAGCTCATCGGTCACAAACAGTATGCCATTTCAGTACTTC. It encodes CASSSVTNSMPFQYF. Full variable domain (outside the CDR3, taken from reference TRBV18 and TRBJ2-4): NAGVMQNPRHLVRRRGQEARLRCSPMKGHSHVYWYRQLPEEGLKFMVYLQKENIIDESGMPKERFSAEFPKEGPSILRIQQVVRGDSAAYFCASSSVTNSMPFQYFGAGTRLSVL.

The CDR3: CASSLQGETEAFF. CDR3 coding DNA: TGTGCCAGCAGCTTACAGGGGGAGACTGAAGCTTTCTTT. V gene TRBV7-2 combines with J gene TRBJ1-1, with TRBD1 identical over 7 bases. J lost 5 bases, V lost 2 bases, and 2 bases had no gene match. The CDR3 contains 13 residues. From germline, CDR1 is SGHTA and CDR2 FQGNSA. Supplemented by reference TRBV7-2 and TRBJ1-1, the full variable domain reads GAGVSQSPSNKVTEKGKDVELRCDPISGHTALYWYRQSLGQGLEFLIYFQGNSAPDKSGLPSDRFSAERTGGSVSTLTIQRTQQEDSAVYLCASSLQGETEAFFGQGTRLTVV.

This chain uses TRBV5-6 with TRBJ2-5, with D possibly being TRBD1 (5 bases). Germline-derived CDR1 and CDR2 are SGHDT and YYEEEE. Trimming took 0 bases from V and 11 from J, leaving 26 bases between them. The CDR3 is 17 residues long. The CDR3 DNA follows: TGTGCCAGCAGCTTGGTAGCCAGACGCAATTTGGACAATGAGCAGTACTTC. Amino acids: CASSLVARRNLDNEQYF.

This clonotype was found a few times. The rearrangement links TRBV27 to TRBJ1-1; D is uncertain. Germline lookup yields CDR1 MNHEY and CDR2 SMNVEV (reference sequence). The CDR3 loop spans 14 amino acids. The V gene lost 6 bases and the J gene lost 0 bases, with 11 bases spanning the gap. The CDR3 loop is CASRRPSLNTEAFF. CDR3 in DNA: TGTGCCAGCAGACGACCGAGCCTGAACACTGAAGCTTTCTTT.

This clonotype has at least ten counts. The chain links TRBV27 to TRBJ2-1; TRBD1 aligns across 7 bases. V lost 6 bases, J lost 6 bases, and 14 bases stayed unmatched. Germline CDR1 reads MNHEY; CDR2 reads SMNVEV (reference sequence). This CDR3 comprises 16 residues. CDR3 protein: CASRGARGLKGNEQFF. The CDR3 DNA sequence: TGTGCCAGCAGGGGGGCGAGGGGGCTGAAGGGCAATGAGCAGTTCTTC.

The CDR3 nucleotides read TGTGCCAGCAGTGGAGGGTCGTACATTCAGTACTTC. This translates into CASSGGSYIQYF. This chain joins TRBV5-6 and TRBJ2-4, with D perhaps matching TRBD2 (6 bases). In germline, CDR1 is SGHDT, CDR2 YYEEEE. The CDR3 loop spans 12 amino acids. Between the trimmed V and J ends, which lost 5 bases and 8 bases, there was a span of 11 bases.

The chain carries TRBV10-3 and TRBJ1-4; D is uncertain. The V end was cut by 10 bases, the J end by 2 bases, with 11 bases between. The CDR3 loop spans 13 amino acids. Germline loops: CDR1 ENHRY, CDR2 SYGVKD. CDR3 sequence (DNA): TGTGCCACTGCGGACTCTACTAATGAAAAACTGTTTTTT. Translated, it gives CATADSTNEKLFF.

Here the CDR3 DNA reads TGTGCCAGCAGCCAAATATTTGGGGCAGGTGGAAACACCATATATTTT. Encoded protein: CASSQIFGAGGNTIYF. The chain has TRBV4-2 and TRBJ1-3; D perhaps matches TRBD1 (5 bases). The CDR3 runs 16 residues. Germline-derived CDR1 and CDR2 are LGHNA and YNFKEQ. Trimming cost V 2 bases and J 3 bases, with 14 bases left between them.

This chain connects TRBV9 to TRBJ1-3, with D hard to call. Trimming shortened V by 4 bases and J by 0 bases, and 11 bases separated the two germline ends. The CDR3 has 15 amino acids. Germline loops: CDR1 SGDLS, CDR2 YYNGEE. Written as DNA, the CDR3 is TGTGCCAGCAGCTATTCGAGAAGCTCTGGAAACACCATATATTTT. Translated: CASSYSRSSGNTIYF.

In this sample, this clonotype turned up many times. The chain carries TRBV20-1 and TRBJ2-1; D possibly corresponds to TRBD1 (6 bases). V shed 2 bases and J shed 4 bases, with 15 bases lying between them. Germline CDR1 reads DFQATT; CDR2 reads SNEGSKA (reference sequence). The CDR3 is made up of 15 amino acids. CDR3 sequence (DNA): TGCAGTGCTAGAAAATCCGGGACACCTTACAATGAGCAGTTCTTC. This gives the protein CSARKSGTPYNEQFF.

This clonotype was picked up many times. The chain has TRBV9 and TRBJ2-3; 9 bases are shared with TRBD1. Trimming took 4 bases from V and 1 from J; bases not matched to a gene: 7. This CDR3 contains 16 residues. Germline CDR1 SGDLS, CDR2 YYNGEE. In nucleotides, the CDR3 is TGTGCCAGCAGCTCCGGGACAGGGACTCGCACAGATACGCAGTATTTT. Its translation: CASSSGTGTRTDTQYF. Combining the CDR3 with reference TRBV9 and TRBJ2-3 gives the whole variable domain DSGVTQTPKHLITATGQRVTLRCSPRSGDLSVYWYQQSLDQGLQFLIQYYNGEERAKGNILERFSAQQFPDLHSELNLSSLELGDSALYFCASSSGTGTRTDTQYFGPGTRLTVL.

This sequence joins TRBV4-3 and TRBJ1-5, with no clear D. The germline CDR1 and CDR2 sequences are LGHNA and YSLEER. The CDR3 spans 15 residues. V was cut by 4 bases and J by 0 bases, with 10 bases left in between. The DNA for the CDR3 is TGCGCCAGCAGCCTAGCCCTCCATAGCAATCAGCCCCAGCATTTT. This codes for CASSLALHSNQPQHF.

A note on this clonotype: Since a much larger clone is just one base distant, this may be a read error. The rearrangement links TRBV30 to TRBJ2-5; 9 nucleotides match TRBD1. Germline CDR1 is GTSNPN and CDR2 is SVGIG (reference sequence). This CDR3 region has 14 residues. The CDR3 region has the DNA TGCAGTACGGGGACAGGGATGGTAAGGGGGACCCAGTACTTC. Amino acid sequence: CSTGTGMVRGTQYF.

This clonotype was observed many times. The genes are TRBV9 and TRBJ2-7, with 7 bases aligning to TRBD1. Germline V lookup: CDR1 SGDLS, CDR2 YYNGEE. The CDR3 is 13 amino acids. Trimming took 7 bases from V and 1 from J; bases not matched to a gene: 5. CDR3 protein: CASSPTGSYEQYF. The CDR3 DNA reads as TGTGCCAGCTCGCCGACAGGGTCCTACGAGCAGTACTTC. The full variable domain, rest sourced from reference TRBV9 and TRBJ2-7, is DSGVTQTPKHLITATGQRVTLRCSPRSGDLSVYWYQQSLDQGLQFLIQYYNGEERAKGNILERFSAQQFPDLHSELNLSSLELGDSALYFCASSPTGSYEQYFGPGTRLTVT.

The chain recombines TRBV13 with TRBJ2-1; 12 bases match TRBD1. The J call is uncertain, as TRBJ2-7 better fits the DNA end. Germline V gene data show CDR1 as PRHDT and CDR2 as FYEKMQ (reference sequence). This CDR3 contains 15 residues. CDR3 sequence: CASSFRDRGQDEQYF. CDR3 nucleotides: TGTGCCAGCAGCTTCCGGGACAGGGGGCAGGATGAGCAGTACTTC.

This clonotype has only a few counts. The V and J genes are TRBV12-3 or TRBV12-4 and TRBJ2-2; D is perhaps TRBD2 (5 bases). The CDR3 spans 17 residues. Between the trimmed V and J ends, which lost 3 bases and 5 bases, there was a span of 19 bases. The CDR3 reads CASSFRGSVEATGELFF. The CDR3 DNA is TGTGCCAGCAGTTTCCGGGGTTCTGTAGAGGCGACCGGGGAGCTGTTTTTT.